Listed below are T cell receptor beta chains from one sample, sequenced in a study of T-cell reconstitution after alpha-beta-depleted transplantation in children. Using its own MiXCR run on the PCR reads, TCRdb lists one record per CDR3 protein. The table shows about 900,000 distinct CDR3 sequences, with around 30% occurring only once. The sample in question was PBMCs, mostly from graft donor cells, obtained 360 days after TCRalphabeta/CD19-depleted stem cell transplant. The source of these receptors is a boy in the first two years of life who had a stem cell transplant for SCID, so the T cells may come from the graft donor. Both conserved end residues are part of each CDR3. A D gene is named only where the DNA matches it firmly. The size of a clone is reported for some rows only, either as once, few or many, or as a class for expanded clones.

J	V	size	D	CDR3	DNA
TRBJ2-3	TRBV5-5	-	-	CASSLGTLPTDTQYF	TGTGCCAGCAGCTTGGGTACACTCCCCACAGATACGCAGTATTTT
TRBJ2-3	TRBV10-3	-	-	CAISESFTDTQYF	TGTGCCATCAGTGAGTCGTTTACAGATACGCAGTATTTT
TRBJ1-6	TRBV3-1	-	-	CASSQGHFSPLHF	TGTGCCAGCAGCCAAGGACACTTTTCACCCCTCCACTTT
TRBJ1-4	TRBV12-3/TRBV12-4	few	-	CASKRRASRGEKLFF	TGTGCCAGCAAACGCCGGGCCTCGAGGGGTGAAAAACTGTTTTTT
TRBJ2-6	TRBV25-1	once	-	CASSEGLSGANVLTF	TGTGCCAGCAGTGAAGGACTCTCTGGGGCCAACGTCCTGACTTTC
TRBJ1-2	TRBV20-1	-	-	CSARGTGRGYTF	TGCAGTGCTAGAGGTACAGGGCGAGGCTACACCTTC
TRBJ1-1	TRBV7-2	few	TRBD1	CASSLLQGTENTEAFF	TGTGCCAGCAGCTTACTTCAAGGGACAGAGAACACTGAAGCTTTCTTT
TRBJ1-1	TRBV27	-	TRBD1	CASSADRATEAFF	TGTGCCAGCAGTGCGGACAGGGCCACTGAAGCTTTCTTT
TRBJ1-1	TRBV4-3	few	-	CASSQTGRWGEAFF	TGCGCCAGCAGCCAAACCGGGCGATGGGGTGAAGCTTTCTTT
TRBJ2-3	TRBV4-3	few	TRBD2	CASSQDWAGGPFLTDTQYF	TGCGCCAGCAGCCAAGATTGGGCGGGGGGGCCTTTTCTGACAGATACGCAGTATTTT
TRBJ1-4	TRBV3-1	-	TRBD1	CASSHLTGTDNEKLFF	TGTGCCAGCAGCCATCTAACCGGGACAGATAATGAAAAACTGTTTTTT
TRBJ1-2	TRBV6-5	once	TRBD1	CASSYGQGARGYTF	TGTGCCAGCAGTTACGGACAGGGGGCGCGGGGCTACACCTTC
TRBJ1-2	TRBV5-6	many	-	CASSLGGQNYGYTF	TGTGCCAGCAGTTTAGGGGGACAAAACTATGGCTACACCTTC
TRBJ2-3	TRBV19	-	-	CASRSKKGVSADTQYF	TGTGCCAGTCGATCGAAAAAGGGGGTTTCCGCAGATACGCAGTATTTT
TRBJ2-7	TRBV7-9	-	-	CASSYTGYVGYEQYF	TGTGCCAGCAGCTACACGGGGTATGTCGGGTACGAGCAGTACTTC
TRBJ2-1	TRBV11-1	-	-	CASSPNPGDSPRYNEQFF	TGTGCCAGCAGCCCAAACCCGGGGGACAGCCCCCGCTACAATGAGCAGTTCTTC
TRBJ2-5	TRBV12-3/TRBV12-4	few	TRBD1	CASSSRGQGETQYF	TGTGCCAGCAGTTCTAGGGGACAGGGCGAGACCCAGTACTTC
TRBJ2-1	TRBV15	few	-	CATSRDRGSYNEQFF	TGTGCCACCAGCAGAGACAGAGGCTCCTACAATGAGCAGTTCTTC
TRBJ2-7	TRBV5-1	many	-	CASSLSSYEQYF	TGCGCCAGCAGCTTGAGCTCCTACGAGCAGTACTTC
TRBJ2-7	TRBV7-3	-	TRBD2	CASSYTGGRGYEQYF	TGTGCCAGCAGTTATACGGGGGGAAGAGGGTACGAGCAGTACTTC
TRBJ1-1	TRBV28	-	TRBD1	CASRPGTGTEAFF	TGTGCCAGCAGGCCCGGGACAGGGACTGAAGCTTTCTTT
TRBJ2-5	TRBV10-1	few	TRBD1	CASSESGTGQETQYF	TGCGCCAGCAGTGAGTCCGGGACAGGGCAAGAGACCCAGTACTTC
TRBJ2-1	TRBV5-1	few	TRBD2	CASSLFLAAESFYNEQFF	TGCGCCAGCAGCTTGTTTCTAGCGGCCGAATCATTCTACAATGAGCAGTTCTTC
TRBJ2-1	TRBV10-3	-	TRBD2	CAITRLAGGHNEQFF	TGTGCCATCACCAGACTAGCGGGGGGGCACAATGAGCAGTTCTTC
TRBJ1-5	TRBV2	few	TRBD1	CASSGRGRVHQPQHF	TGTGCCAGCAGTGGGAGGGGGCGAGTCCATCAGCCCCAGCATTTT
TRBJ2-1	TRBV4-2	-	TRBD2	CASSQDPLAGAYNEQFF	TGTGCCAGCAGCCAAGATCCCCTAGCGGGGGCCTACAATGAGCAGTTCTTC
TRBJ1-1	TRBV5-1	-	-	CASSLYVRNTEAFF	TGCGCCAGCAGCTTGTATGTTAGGAACACTGAAGCTTTCTTT
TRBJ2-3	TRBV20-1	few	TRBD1	CSAPEPGTGGLNTQYF	TGCAGTGCGCCCGAACCTGGGACAGGGGGCTTGAATACGCAGTATTTT
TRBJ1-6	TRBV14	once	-	CASSQGGLWRNSPLHF	TGTGCCAGCAGCCAAGGTGGACTCTGGAGAAATTCACCCCTCCACTTT
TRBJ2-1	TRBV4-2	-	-	CASSPAGGPRDEQFF	TGTGCCAGCAGCCCAGCAGGGGGGCCTCGGGATGAGCAGTTCTTC
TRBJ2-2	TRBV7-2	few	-	CASRIRRDVGELFF	TGTGCCAGTCGGATACGGCGTGATGTCGGGGAGCTGTTTTTT
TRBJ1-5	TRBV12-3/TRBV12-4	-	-	CASRQSWDQPQHF	TGTGCCAGCAGACAGTCATGGGATCAGCCCCAGCATTTT
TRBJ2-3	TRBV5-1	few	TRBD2	CASSSGTSGGVQYF	TGCGCCAGCAGCTCCGGGACTAGCGGGGGAGTGCAGTATTTT
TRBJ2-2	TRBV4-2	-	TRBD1	CASSRTTGANTGELFF	TGTGCCAGCAGCCGCACGACAGGGGCGAACACCGGGGAGCTGTTTTTT
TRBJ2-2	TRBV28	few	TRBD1	CASSFPRAGGNTGELFF	TGTGCCAGCAGTTTCCCTCGGGCAGGGGGCAACACCGGGGAGCTGTTTTTT
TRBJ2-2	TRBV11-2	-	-	CASSPRRINTGELFF	TGTGCCAGCAGCCCCCGGCGAATTAACACCGGGGAGCTGTTTTTT
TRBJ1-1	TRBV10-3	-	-	CAISPLQVNTEAFF	TGTGCCATCAGTCCTTTACAGGTGAACACTGAAGCTTTCTTT
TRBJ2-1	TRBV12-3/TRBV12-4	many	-	CASSGFDGYNEQFF	TGTGCCAGCAGCGGGTTTGACGGCTACAATGAGCAGTTCTTC
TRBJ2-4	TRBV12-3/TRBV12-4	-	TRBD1	CAGGAGTGTERAKNIQYF	TGTGCCGGTGGTGCCGGGACAGGTACCGAAAGGGCCAAAAACATTCAGTACTTC
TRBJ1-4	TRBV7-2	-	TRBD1	CASSLTRDRNEKLFF	TGTGCCAGCAGCCTGACCCGGGACAGGAATGAAAAACTGTTTTTT
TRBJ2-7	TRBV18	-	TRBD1	CASTEPGQGAYEQYF	TGTGCCAGCACCGAACCGGGACAGGGGGCTTACGAGCAGTACTTC
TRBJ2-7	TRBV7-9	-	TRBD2	CASSFVGGGSYEQYF	TGTGCCAGCAGCTTTGTCGGGGGGGGCTCCTACGAGCAGTACTTC
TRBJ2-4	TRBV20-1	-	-	CSARDLGVAKNIQYF	TGCAGTGCTAGAGATCTCGGGGTGGCCAAAAACATTCAGTACTTC